The 4 T cell receptor beta chains in this list originate from one sample, sequenced in a study of control samples from healthy donors and cancer patients. Clones were sequenced by immunoSEQ multiplex PCR, and TCRdb holds only the in-frame ones, with some missing. Of about 63,000 clones listed, around 87% are singletons. Sequencing used PBMCs. These receptors all come from a woman aged 55-70 years with lung cancer.

The chain has TRBV5-5 and TRBJ1-2, with D possibly matching TRBD1 (6 bases). This CDR3 spans 15 amino acids. V was pared by 2 bases and J by 2 bases, with 13 bases between. Germline lookup yields CDR1 SGHKS and CDR2 YYEKEE (reference sequence). The chain's CDR3 is CASSFQGRENYGYTF. CDR3 coding DNA: TGTGCCAGCAGCTTTCAGGGGCGCGAAAACTATGGCTACACCTTC.

CDR3 DNA sequence: TGTGCCAGCTCACGACAGGGTTCGGGAGACACCGGGGAGCTGTTTTTT. Amino acids: CASSRQGSGDTGELFF. The chain combines TRBV18 with TRBJ2-2; D is possibly TRBD1 (7 bases). The length of the CDR3 is 16 residues. V dropped 4 bases and J dropped 3 bases, with 15 bases sitting between them. The germline V gene has CDR1 KGHSH and CDR2 LQKENI.

This chain uses TRBV21-1 with TRBJ2-5; no DNA check was done on the table's D call, TRBD2. TRBV21-1 is a documented pseudogene. The CDR3 runs 15 residues. CDR3: CASSDGLSLMETQYF. CDR3 DNA: TGTGCCAGCAGCGACGGACTCTCTCTTATGGAGACCCAGTACTTC.

The chain uses TRBV28 and TRBJ2-2, with TRBD2 as a possible D gene (6 bases). This CDR3 is built from 13 residues. The germline CDR1 and CDR2 sequences are MDHEN and SYDVKM. V dropped 7 bases and J dropped 1 base, with 7 bases sitting between them. CDR3 in DNA: TGTGCCAGCACGGAGGGGAACACCGGGGAGCTGTTTTTT. Protein product: CASTEGNTGELFF. Drawing the rest from reference TRBV28 and TRBJ2-2, the complete variable domain is DVKVTQSSRYLVKRTGEKVFLECVQDMDHENMFWYRQDPGLGLRLIYFSYDVKMKEKGDIPEGYSVSREKKERFSLILESASTNQTSMYLCASTEGNTGELFFGEGSRLTVL.